This T cell receptor beta chain was recovered during a study of blood T cells in healthy people across ages (dated by TCRdb to between 2015 and 2017). General notes on the study: In model experiments, template switching captured roughly one uniquely barcoded TCR beta cDNA molecule for every two T cells. Age-related changes in TCR beta repertoire diversity were measured in the study by deep sequencing normalized with unique cDNA molecular identifiers. The donors were split into four age groups: young (average around 17 years), middle-aged (about 40), aged (more than 60) and long-lived (more than 80). Donors of different ages were randomly distributed across sequencing lanes to avoid experimental bias. Using the same blood draw, the study looked at two additional independent replicas of 1 million unique cDNA reads for two donors, one aged 18 to 30 and the other aged 80 or older. Overall study results and their limits: Bulk unsorted PBMC profiling prevented conclusive comparison of naive and antigen-experienced compartments. Estimates of total diversity based on one million sequenced T cells were considered lower bounds and underestimates. Compared with the aged group, more naive CD4+ T cells, fewer expanded clones and increased TCR diversity were shown by the long-lived group, suggesting age selection. Because donor CMV infection status was unknown, age-related changes in expanded clonotypes were potentially confounded. Observed TCR beta diversity correlated strongly with the percentage of naive T cells measured by flow cytometry. Observed TCR beta diversity per million T cells fell roughly linearly with age, and a significant reduction was already apparent by age roughly 40.

A note on this clonotype: What antigen it recognizes has not been identified. The record has no base qualities; no much larger clone is one base away.

Systemically healthy Caucasian individuals from Russia, 35 to 50 in total and aged 6 to 90 years, were included as donors. Each donor gave 8 to 10 milliliters of peripheral blood, collected into EDTA-treated Vacutainer tubes. PBMCs were isolated by Ficoll-Paque density-gradient centrifugation, with at least 6 million obtained per sample. Total RNA was extracted from PBMCs with Trizol reagent, with at least 6 micrograms obtained per sample. For every donor, an aliquot of PBMCs went through flow cytometry to measure the percentages of naive CD45RAhigh/CD27high T cells. Receptor libraries were prepared by 5' RACE. Reads for this sample came from an Illumina HiSeq 2500. A second about 7 to 11 cycle PCR used a sample-barcoded 5' primer and a J-beta primer mix. A template-switch 5' adaptor carrying 12 random nucleotides introduced a unique molecular identifier onto each TCR beta cDNA molecule. Each sample yielded at least 2.5 million CDR3-containing paired-end reads. The Mint cDNA synthesis kit, primed by a TRBC-specific oligonucleotide, was used to synthesize first-strand cDNA from all RNA. After uracil-DNA glycosylase treatment, a first 18-cycle PCR used universal primers M1SS and BC2_uni_R on all cDNA. The paper's data handling went like this. For normalization, 1 million high-quality reads were randomly selected from each sample, with every read carrying a distinct molecular identifier. Instead of being binned into consensus sequences, reads that shared molecular identifiers were thrown out. MiTCR, set to a Q25 quality threshold and the strictest error-elimination algorithm, was used for CDR3 identification, clonotype clustering and error correction. A nonparametric unseen species model with Euler transformation was used to estimate lower-bound total TCR beta diversity. TCRdb reprocessed the public reads (quality trimming at Q25 with fastp, clone calling with MiXCR) and kept in-frame beta chains. Identical CDR3 proteins give one entry, which carries the most common genes and DNA. TCRdb, rather than the study authors, made the V and J calls. For this sample there are 650,000 to 1,000,000 distinct CDR3 sequences; about 37% appear just once. Over 10% of the sample rests with the top ten.

Sequencing was done on a sample of blood. The source of this sequence is a man aged 18 to 29 in good health.

The DNA sequence reads TGTGCCACCAGCAGAGATGTAGGCGTAACCTACGAGCAGTACTTC. This encodes CATSRDVGVTYEQYF. This chain joins TRBV15 to TRBJ2-7, with the D gene uncertain. From the cysteine up to the phenylalanine, the CDR3 has a length of 15 residues. CDR3 DNA is the only sequence kept; it has 45 bases, read in frame from the first base. CDR1 and CDR2 (LNHNV, YYDKDF) derive from the germline V gene (reference sequence). V loses 0 bases, J loses 2 bases, and the germline ends lie 11 bases apart.